This TCR beta chain was captured by sequencing in a study of CDR3 diversity in severe acne (dated by TCRdb to the late 2010s). To note about this clonotype: There is no known antigen for this receptor. Per-nucleotide qualities are absent, and no much larger clonotype sits a single base away.

Libraries were built with PCR. The instrument given in TCRdb is Illumina HiSeq 2000. TCRdb ran its own pipeline on the public reads, namely fastp trimming at Q25 and MiXCR clone calling, and kept in-frame beta chains. Each entry merges the rows of one CDR3 protein and shows their most common DNA and genes. This sample gives over 90,000 distinct CDR3 sequences in total; roughly 51% of them show up just once. The ten largest clones add up to under 15% of the sample. V is pared back by 2 bases and J by 0 bases, with 14 bases lying between the germline termini. CDR1 and CDR2, looked up from the germline V gene, are SGHAT and FQNNGV. The CDR3 sequence holds 16 residues, the cysteine and phenylalanine included. Only CDR3 DNA is held: 48 bases, read in frame from base 1.

Recombination joined TRBV11-2 with TRBJ2-7; a tentative D call is TRBD1 (7 bases match). The source of this sequence is a male donor with acne. Sequencing was performed on blood. The DNA reads as follows: TGTGCCAGCAGCTTACCTAGACAGGGAGGCTCCTACGAGCAGTACTTC. Translated, it gives CASSLPRQGGSYEQYF.